This T cell receptor (beta chain) was identified in a study of CD8+CD57+ T cells in acquired aplastic anemia. The wider study: Each DNA sample taken from sorted CD4+ and CD8+ cells came to around 2.9 ug on average. The study's findings and limits: Comparison of patients with controls identified about 27 shared CD8+ CDR3 sequences.

The authors sequenced patients whose flow cytometry had shown CD8+CD57+ cell expansion. The diagnosis in all patients was severe acquired aplastic anemia. Therapy had not been given to patients before blood sampling. With 4 bases removed from V and 6 bases from J, the gap between germline ends came to 19 bases. CDR3 length equals 15 residues. Germline lookup yields CDR1 SNHLY and CDR2 FYNNEI. On this clonotype: What it binds is not known.

TCR beta VDJ combinations and CDR3 sequences were profiled from genomic DNA. TCRdb fed the reads into MiXCR, producing one record per CDR3 protein. The table shows around 430,000 distinct CDR3 sequences, with under 40% occurring only once. The chain carries TRBV2 and TRBJ2-7, with D possibly matching TRBD1 (6 bases). This sequence was found in a human donor with aplastic anemia. Input material: sorted CD4+, CD8+, or CD8+CD57+ T cells (not recorded which) from PBMCs. CDR3 nucleotide sequence: TGTGCCAGCAGTGCCGGGGACATTGTAGGAATCGAGCAGTACTTC. The encoded protein is CASSAGDIVGIEQYF.